This TCR beta chain was identified during a study of shared clonotypes between healthy human individuals. In replicate PCRs of unsorted PBMC, approximately 0.3 ug DNA, about 31,000 T cell genomes, was used. Data came from immunoSEQ multiplex PCR; TCRdb stores just in-frame clones and leaves some out. The table lists some 490,000 clones, roughly 80% of them singletons. This CDR3 spans 16 amino acids. Between the trimmed V and J ends, which lost 3 bases and 1 base, there was a span of 13 bases. In germline, CDR1 is LNHNV, CDR2 YYDKDF (reference sequence). It was some 84 million PBMCs that unsorted samples used for genomic DNA.

The chain combines TRBV15 with TRBJ1-5; D remains ambiguous. The source is a middle-aged woman in good health. Some clones in this sample may be carry-over from other donors' samples. The sample comprised PBMCs. CDR3 amino acids: CATSRDRLGSNQPQHF. CDR3 nucleotides: TGTGCCACCAGCAGGGACCGTTTAGGGAGCAATCAGCCCCAGCATTTT.